This T cell receptor (beta chain) was sequenced in a study of molecular identifiers for immune sequencing clone quantification. Points from the study as a whole: Spiked TCR RNA from one Jurkat cell reportedly showed up when mixed among around 1 million naive cells.

On this clonotype: What it binds is unknown. Compared with germline, one end of the junction differs, possibly owing to a read error.

This CDR3 is built from 13 residues. Germline CDR1 reads SQVTM; CDR2 reads ANQGSEA. MiXCR was run by TCRdb on the PCR reads, yielding one entry per CDR3 protein. The table lists around 460,000 distinct CDR3 sequences, about 25% of them singletons. This TCR was sampled from a human donor in good health. Some libraries in this study had Jurkat cell RNA spiked in. The specimen sequenced was naive CD8+ T cells from blood, with Jurkat cell RNA spiked in. Subset here: FACS-sorted CD8+CD4-CCR7+CD45RA+ naive T cells. The genes are TRBV29-1 and TRBJ2-3, with a possible D match to TRBD2 (7 bases). CDR3 in DNA: TGCAGCGCCGTGGGGGGGCGGACAGATACGCAGTGTTTT. Amino acids: CSAVGGRTDTQCF.